This TCR beta chain was identified during a study of blood T cell repertoires in COVID-19. The CDR3 length is 16 residues. The trim removed 4 bases at V and 5 bases at J, leaving 5 bases unmatched. Germline CDR1 reads MNHEY; CDR2 reads SVGAGI. Under the authors' procedure: Estimation of nucleated cell counts was performed using reference gene primer amplification. Profiling relied on immunoSEQ multiplex PCR, and the TCRdb table lists in-frame clones only, not all of them. For V, J and clone size, that table is used; D and trimming come from the DNA. The sample consists of 220,000 or so clones, 80% to 90% of them appearing once.

This receptor was taken from a woman aged 55-70 years who had recovered from COVID-19. The chain is built from TRBV6-5 and TRBJ2-1, with 13 bases lining up with TRBD2. Sequencing was done on a sample of peripheral blood. The CDR3 loop is CASSSRLAGGNNEQFF. The CDR3 DNA reads as TGTGCCAGCAGTTCTAGACTAGCGGGGGGTAACAATGAGCAGTTCTTC.